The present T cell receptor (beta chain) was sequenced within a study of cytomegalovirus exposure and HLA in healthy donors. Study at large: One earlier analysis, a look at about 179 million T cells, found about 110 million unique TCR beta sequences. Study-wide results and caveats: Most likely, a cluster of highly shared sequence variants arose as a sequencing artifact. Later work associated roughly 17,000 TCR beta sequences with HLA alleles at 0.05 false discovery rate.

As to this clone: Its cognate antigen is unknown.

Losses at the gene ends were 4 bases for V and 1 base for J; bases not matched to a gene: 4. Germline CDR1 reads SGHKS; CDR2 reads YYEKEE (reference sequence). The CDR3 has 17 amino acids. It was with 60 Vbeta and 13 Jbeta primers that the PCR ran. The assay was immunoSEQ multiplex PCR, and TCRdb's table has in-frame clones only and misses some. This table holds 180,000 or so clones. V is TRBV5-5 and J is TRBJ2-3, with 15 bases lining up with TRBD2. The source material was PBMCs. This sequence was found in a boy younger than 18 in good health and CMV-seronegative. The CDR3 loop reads CASSTGLAGGGTDTQYF. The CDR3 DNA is TGTGCCAGCAGCACCGGACTAGCGGGGGGGGGCACAGATACGCAGTATTTT.